This T cell receptor beta chain is from a study of cytomegalovirus exposure and HLA in healthy donors. The study's findings and limits: A later look showed TCR association rates differing by HLA locus, highest for DRB1 and lowest for HLA-C. In vitro experiments confirmed that three CMV-associated chains were specific for CMV antigens. The authors later linked a missense DCLRE1C variant to TCR beta V- and J-gene trimming.

Trimming removed 6 bases from V and 1 base from J; junction bases left unmatched: 3. The CDR3 runs 13 residues. The germline CDR1 and CDR2 sequences are MDHEN and SYDVKM. In the case of this clone: Antigen unknown.

Both 60 Vbeta primers and 13 Jbeta primers went into the PCR. Sequenced by immunoSEQ multiplex PCR; TCRdb stores in-frame clones only, minus some. Among about 140,000 clones listed, around 76% were seen once. This sequence joins TRBV28 and TRBJ2-7; 7 bases agree with TRBD1. Sequencing was carried out using PBMCs. The receptor was derived from a man aged 18 to 29 in good health and CMV-seronegative. As DNA, the CDR3 is TGTGCCAGCAGCCCGACAGGGTCCTACGAGCAGTACTTC. It codes for CASSPTGSYEQYF.